The 25 T cell receptor beta chains presented below share a single source sample, sequenced in a study of T cell responses to AZD1222 COVID-19 vaccine. Assay: immunoSEQ multiplex PCR; the TCRdb copy retains only in-frame clones and omits some. Here the sample spans 190,000 or so clones, 70% to 90% being singletons. The starting material was peripheral blood, obtained 28 days after the second AZD1222 dose. Every receptor here comes from an adult who received the AZD1222 COVID-19 vaccine.

The chain carries TRBV5-1 and TRBJ2-5; D may be TRBD1 (5 bases). The CDR3 loop spans 14 amino acids. Trimming took 5 bases from V and 2 from J, leaving 13 bases between them. Germline V gene data show CDR1 as SGHRS and CDR2 as YFSETQ. The CDR3 loop reads CASRGPGIQETQYF. The CDR3 DNA reads as TGCGCCAGCAGGGGGCCAGGGATTCAAGAGACCCAGTACTTC.

The chain employs TRBV18 and TRBJ2-7, with a tentative D call TRBD1 (5 bases). The ends were cut back, 2 bases at V and 4 bases at J, with 15 bases in the middle. The CDR3 extends over 15 amino acids. Germline CDR1 KGHSH, CDR2 LQKENI. CDR3 in amino acids: CASSPRAGWTYEQYF. Written as DNA, the CDR3 is TGTGCCAGCTCACCAAGGGCAGGGTGGACATACGAGCAGTACTTC. The full variable domain, in which reference TRBV18 and TRBJ2-7 provide the parts outside the CDR3, is NAGVMQNPRHLVRRRGQEARLRCSPMKGHSHVYWYRQLPEEGLKFMVYLQKENIIDESGMPKERFSAEFPKEGPSILRIQQVVRGDSAAYFCASSPRAGWTYEQYFGPGTRLTVT.

The CDR3: CAIIDFRGLAKNIQYF. The CDR3 DNA reads TGTGCCATCATCGACTTCCGAGGGCTAGCCAAAAACATTCAGTACTTC. The rearrangement joins TRBV10-3 to TRBJ2-4; D is perhaps TRBD2 (5 bases). Trimming removed 7 bases at V and 0 bases at J, with 16 bases between. Germline values: CDR1 ENHRY, CDR2 SYGVKD. CDR3 size: 16 residues.

V usage is TRBV18 and J usage is TRBJ2-7, with TRBD1 as a possible D gene (5 bases). Trimming pared 3 bases from V and 5 bases from J, leaving 14 bases between. The CDR3 length is 14 residues. Per germline, CDR1 KGHSH and CDR2 LQKENI. CDR3 coding DNA: TGTGCCAGCTCACCGTTTGACAGTCTGGACGAGCAGTACTTC. It specifies CASSPFDSLDEQYF. Together with reference TRBV18 and TRBJ2-7, the CDR3 gives the full variable domain: NAGVMQNPRHLVRRRGQEARLRCSPMKGHSHVYWYRQLPEEGLKFMVYLQKENIIDESGMPKERFSAEFPKEGPSILRIQQVVRGDSAAYFCASSPFDSLDEQYFGPGTRLTVT.

V is TRBV7-9 and J is TRBJ1-1; the D is unclear. Germline V lookup: CDR1 SEHNR, CDR2 FQNEAQ (reference sequence). V was pared by 6 bases and J by 0 bases, with 8 bases between. The length of the CDR3 is 13 residues. The CDR3 region is CASRWELNTEAFF. The CDR3 DNA sequence: TGTGCCAGCAGGTGGGAGCTGAACACTGAAGCTTTCTTT.

This clone was picked up one time. V usage is TRBV3-1 (or the pseudogene TRBV3-2) and J usage is TRBJ1-1, with 9 positions matching TRBD1. This CDR3 has 15 amino acids. Germline CDR1 reads LGHDT; CDR2 reads YNNKEL (reference sequence). V was clipped by 1 base and J by 0 bases; unmatched bases: 0. CDR3 sequence: CASSQGDRVNTEAFF. For the CDR3, the DNA is TGTGCCAGCAGCCAAGGGGACAGGGTGAACACTGAAGCTTTCTTT.

CDR3 nucleotide sequence: TGTGCCAGCACCCCTCCCCGGGACCACGGTAGGGAGCAGTACTTC. This gives the protein CASTPPRDHGREQYF. The chain recombines TRBV28 with TRBJ2-7; D is perhaps TRBD1 or TRBD2 (5 bases each). V was trimmed by 7 bases and J by 7 bases, leaving 23 bases between them. CDR1 is MDHEN, CDR2 SYDVKM, per germline. The length of the CDR3 is 15 residues. Supplemented by reference TRBV28 and TRBJ2-7, the full variable domain reads DVKVTQSSRYLVKRTGEKVFLECVQDMDHENMFWYRQDPGLGLRLIYFSYDVKMKEKGDIPEGYSVSREKKERFSLILESASTNQTSMYLCASTPPRDHGREQYFGPGTRLTVT.

The chain joins TRBV5-1 to TRBJ2-2, with 9 bases fitting TRBD1. The V segment lost 5 bases and the J segment 3 bases; nucleotides outside the gene matches: 2. Germline CDR1 SGHRS, CDR2 YFSETQ. The CDR3 runs to 14 residues. DNA of the CDR3: TGCGCCAGCAGTGGACAGGGGTACACCGGGGAGCTGTTTTTT. Its translation is CASSGQGYTGELFF.

This chain uses TRBV19 with TRBJ2-1, with D hard to call. Trimming took off 5 bases at V and 1 base at J, with 12 bases between the two ends. Germline V CDR1 and CDR2: LNHDA, SQIVND (reference sequence). This CDR3 region has 15 residues. In nucleotides, the CDR3 is TGTGCCAGTAGTCCCCTTGGGTTTTCCTACAATGAGCAGTTCTTC. This gives the protein CASSPLGFSYNEQFF.

The chain joins TRBV28 to TRBJ2-7, with 10 positions matching TRBD2. This CDR3 is built from 15 residues. Germline V CDR1 and CDR2: MDHEN, SYDVKM. J gave up 4 bases and V 3 bases, and 6 bases lay outside the gene matches. The CDR3 loop reads CASSLAASGRYEQYF. In DNA form, the CDR3 reads TGTGCCAGCAGTTTGGCGGCTAGCGGGAGATACGAGCAGTACTTC. Looking up the rest from reference TRBV28 and TRBJ2-7 gives the full variable domain: DVKVTQSSRYLVKRTGEKVFLECVQDMDHENMFWYRQDPGLGLRLIYFSYDVKMKEKGDIPEGYSVSREKKERFSLILESASTNQTSMYLCASSLAASGRYEQYFGPGTRLTVT.

The chain carries TRBV7-9 and TRBJ2-7; either TRBD1 or TRBD2 may fit D (6 bases each). Germline-derived CDR1 and CDR2 are SEHNR and FQNEAQ (reference sequence). This CDR3 has 17 residues. The V end was cut by 6 bases, the J end by 4 bases, with 25 bases between. CDR3 DNA sequence: TGTGCCAGCAGTCACCTCCAGGGGCAGGGACTCTTATACGAGCAGTACTTC. Its protein product is CASSHLQGQGLLYEQYF.

V and J are TRBV28 and TRBJ2-7; 8 bases are shared with TRBD1. Trimming cost V 3 bases and J 2 bases; bases outside gene matches: 3. Per germline, CDR1 MDHEN and CDR2 SYDVKM. The CDR3 consists of 14 residues. The CDR3 DNA reads TGTGCCAGCAGTTTGGGGACAGGCCCCTACGAGCAGTACTTC. It yields the protein CASSLGTGPYEQYF.

This clone was seen a handful of times. The chain employs TRBV13 and TRBJ2-7; TRBD1 matches 7 bases. The CDR3 is 14 amino acids. Trimming at V came to 0 bases and at J to 2 bases, leaving 1 base not matched to a gene. Germline assignment: CDR1 PRHDT and CDR2 FYEKMQ (reference sequence). CDR3 in DNA: TGTGCCAGCAGCTTAGGAGGGGGCACCTACGAGCAGTACTTC. Translated: CASSLGGGTYEQYF.

Here the CDR3 reads CASDDRGSQPQHF. The CDR3 region has the DNA TGTGCCAGTGATGACAGGGGATCTCAGCCCCAGCATTTT. The chain employs TRBV19 and TRBJ1-5; 8 bases are a match to TRBD1. Germline V gene sequence: CDR1 LNHDA, CDR2 SQIVND (reference sequence). V shed 8 bases and J 6 bases; nucleotides not matched to a gene: 6. The CDR3 extends over 13 amino acids.

The CDR3 region is CASSSGQAYYGYTF. CDR3 coding DNA: TGTGCCAGCAGCTCGGGACAGGCTTACTATGGCTACACCTTC. J is TRBJ1-2 and V is TRBV9, with TRBD1 identical over 8 bases. The ends lost 4 bases at V and 3 bases at J; junction bases unmatched: 5. The CDR3 extends over 14 amino acids. CDR1 and CDR2 (germline): SGDLS, YYNGEE.

V gene TRBV7-2 combines with J gene TRBJ1-4; unclear D gene. The CDR3 has 14 residues. Germline V gene sequence: CDR1 SGHTA, CDR2 FQGNSA. Trimming shortened V by 5 bases and J by 0 bases, and 7 bases separated the two germline ends. The CDR3 nucleotides are TGTGCCAGCAGCGTGGGGACAACTAATGAAAAACTGTTTTTT. This encodes CASSVGTTNEKLFF.

The gene calls are TRBV28 and TRBJ2-3; TRBD2 aligns across 10 bases. Germline loops: CDR1 MDHEN, CDR2 SYDVKM. The J segment lost 4 bases and the V segment lost 4 bases, leaving 11 bases of the junction unmatched. The length of the CDR3 is 17 residues. CDR3 region: CASSSLGLAGESDTQYF. CDR3 sequence (DNA): TGTGCCAGCAGTTCTCTGGGTCTAGCGGGAGAGTCAGATACGCAGTATTTT.

This clone was seen a few times. The V and J genes are TRBV28 and TRBJ2-7; 7 nucleotides align to TRBD1. Germline CDR1 is MDHEN and CDR2 is SYDVKM. V was pared by 6 bases and J by 2 bases, with 10 bases of the junction left unmatched. The CDR3 loop spans 15 amino acids. The CDR3 reads CASSRAEGTAYEQYF. CDR3 coding DNA: TGTGCCAGCAGCCGAGCAGAGGGGACAGCCTACGAGCAGTACTTC.

V gene TRBV19 combines with J gene TRBJ1-1; D is perhaps TRBD1 (5 bases). The CDR3 consists of 13 residues. The germline CDR1 and CDR2 sequences are LNHDA and SQIVND (reference sequence). Trimming pared 8 bases from V and 1 base from J, leaving 11 bases between. The chain's CDR3 is CASVGTENTEAFF. CDR3 bases: TGTGCCAGTGTCGGGACGGAGAACACTGAAGCTTTCTTT.

The chain is built from TRBV5-1 and TRBJ2-7; 9 positions agree with TRBD1. The CDR3 extends over 13 amino acids. V gave up 3 bases and J gave up 3 bases; unmatched junction bases: 1. Germline values: CDR1 SGHRS, CDR2 YFSETQ. The CDR3 nucleotides read TGCGCCAGCAGCTGGGACAGGGACTACGAGCAGTACTTC. It is translated as CASSWDRDYEQYF.

The V call is TRBV20-1, the J call TRBJ2-2; unclear D gene. The CDR3 sequence is 11 residues long. Germline CDR1 DFQATT, CDR2 SNEGSKA (reference sequence). V was shortened by 6 bases and J by 5 bases, with 7 bases between the two germline ends. The CDR3 nucleotides are TGCAGTGCCGGGTCAACCGGGGAGCTGTTTTTT. Translating it yields CSAGSTGELFF.

This clone was seen a handful of times. The CDR3 bases are TGCGCCAGCAGAACTCAGGGGGCACCTAATGAAAAACTGTTTTTT. This sequence encodes CASRTQGAPNEKLFF. This chain links TRBV5-1 with TRBJ1-4; 8 positions match TRBD1. Germline V gene data show CDR1 as SGHRS and CDR2 as YFSETQ. The V gene end was trimmed by 5 bases and the J gene end by 3 bases; junction bases not matched to a gene: 6. The CDR3 extends over 15 amino acids.

The chain couples TRBV6-2 or TRBV6-3 to TRBJ2-7; 9 nucleotides line up with TRBD2. Germline CDR1 reads MNHEY; CDR2 reads SVGEGT. After removal of 2 bases from V and 7 bases from J, the junction contained 9 bases not matched to a gene. CDR3 length: 15 amino acids. CDR3 sequence (DNA): TGTGCCAGCAGTTACAGCGGACTAGCGAACTATGAGCAGTACTTC. It encodes CASSYSGLANYEQYF.

The CDR3 bases are TGTGCCAGTAGTAAGCGGGGGGCGGACACTGAAGCTTTCTTT. Its translation is CASSKRGADTEAFF. The genes are TRBV19 and TRBJ1-1, with D perhaps TRBD1 (6 bases). The germline V and J ends were trimmed by 4 bases and 3 bases, with 12 bases remaining between them. Per germline, CDR1 LNHDA and CDR2 SQIVND (reference sequence). The CDR3 totals 14 residues.

This chain joins TRBV28 and TRBJ2-7; tentative D call: TRBD2 (5 bases). The CDR3 contains 15 residues. Trimming took off 7 bases at V and 2 bases at J, with 18 bases between the two ends. Germline V lookup: CDR1 MDHEN, CDR2 SYDVKM. Written as DNA, the CDR3 is TGTGCCAGCACCGTGGCTAGCAGTTCAACCTACGAGCAGTACTTC. It codes for CASTVASSSTYEQYF.